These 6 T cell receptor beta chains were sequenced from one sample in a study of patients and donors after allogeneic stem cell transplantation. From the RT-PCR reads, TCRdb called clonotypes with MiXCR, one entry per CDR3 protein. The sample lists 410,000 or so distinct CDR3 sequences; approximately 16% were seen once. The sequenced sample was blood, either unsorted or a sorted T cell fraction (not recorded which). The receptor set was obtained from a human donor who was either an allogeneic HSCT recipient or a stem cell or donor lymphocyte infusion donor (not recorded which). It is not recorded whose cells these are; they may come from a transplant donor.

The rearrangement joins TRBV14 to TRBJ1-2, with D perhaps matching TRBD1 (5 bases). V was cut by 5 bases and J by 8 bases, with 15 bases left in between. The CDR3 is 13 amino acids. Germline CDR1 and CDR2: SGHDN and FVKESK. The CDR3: CASSAQGLRGYTF. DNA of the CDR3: TGTGCCAGCAGCGCGCAGGGACTTAGGGGCTACACCTTC.

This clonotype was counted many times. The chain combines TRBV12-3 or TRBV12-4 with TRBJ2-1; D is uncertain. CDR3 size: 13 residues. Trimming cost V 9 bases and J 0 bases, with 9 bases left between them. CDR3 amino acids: CASTKSSYNEQFF. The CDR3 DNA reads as TGTGCCAGTACGAAGAGCTCCTACAATGAGCAGTTCTTC.

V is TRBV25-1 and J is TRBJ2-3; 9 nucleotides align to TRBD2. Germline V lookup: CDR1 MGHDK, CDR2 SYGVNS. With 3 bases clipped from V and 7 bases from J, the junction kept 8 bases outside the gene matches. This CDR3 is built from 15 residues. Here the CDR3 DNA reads TGTGCCAGCAGTGACTTCGGACTAGCGATACATACGCAGTATTTT. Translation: CASSDFGLAIHTQYF. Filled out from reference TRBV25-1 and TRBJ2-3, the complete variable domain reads EADIYQTPRYLVIGTGKKITLECSQTMGHDKMYWYQQDPGMELHLIHYSYGVNSTEKGDLSSESTVSRIRTEHFPLTLESARPSHTSQYLCASSDFGLAIHTQYFGPGTRLTVL.

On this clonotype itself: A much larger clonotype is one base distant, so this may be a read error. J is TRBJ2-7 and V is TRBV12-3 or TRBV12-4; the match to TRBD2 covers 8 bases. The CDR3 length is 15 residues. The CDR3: CASSLGAGGHYEQNF. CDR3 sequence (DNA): TGTGCCAGCAGTTTAGGTGCGGGAGGCCACTACGAGCAGAACTTC.

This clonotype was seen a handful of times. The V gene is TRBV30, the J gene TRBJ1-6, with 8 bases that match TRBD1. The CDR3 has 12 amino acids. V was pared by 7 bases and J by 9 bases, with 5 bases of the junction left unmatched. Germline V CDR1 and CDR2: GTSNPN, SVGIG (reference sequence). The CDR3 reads CASDRGSSPLHF. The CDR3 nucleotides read TGTGCCTCAGACAGGGGTAGTTCACCCCTCCACTTT.

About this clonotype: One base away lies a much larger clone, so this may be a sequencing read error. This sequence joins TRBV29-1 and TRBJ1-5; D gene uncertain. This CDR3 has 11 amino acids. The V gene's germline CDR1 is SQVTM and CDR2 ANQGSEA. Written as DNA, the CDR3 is TGCAGCGTTGAAGAAGATCAGCTCCAGCATTTT. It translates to CSVEEDQLQHF.